Given below is one TCR beta chain in context. This sample was taken from a study of shared clonotypes between healthy human individuals. Study-level information: Researchers assigned three CD4 naive, three CD4 memory, two CD8 naive and one CD8 memory plate to each donor.

Generated by immunoSEQ multiplex PCR, the TCRdb table keeps only in-frame clones and is missing some. Counted here are 2,500,000 or so clones, 93% occurring once; the ten biggest clones make up about 0.38%. Germline V gives CDR1 LNHDA, CDR2 SQIVND (reference sequence). The CDR3 contains 14 residues. V was clipped by 5 bases and J by 2 bases, with 11 bases between them. The sequence came from a man aged 18 to 35 in good health. Some clones in this sample may be carry-over from other donors' samples. Sequencing was done on a sample of naive CD4+ T cells from PBMCs. Subset noted: CD45RA+ positively selected. This rearrangement joins TRBV19 to TRBJ2-3, with a weak D call TRBD2 (5 bases). The CDR3 nucleotides read TGTGCCAGTAGTGAGGGCGGCAACACAGATACGCAGTATTTT. Translating it yields CASSEGGNTDTQYF.